This TCR beta chain was retrieved from a study of PD-1 blockade in classical Hodgkin lymphoma. The CDR3 spans 16 residues. Trimming pared 1 base from V and 0 bases from J, leaving 11 bases between. Germline V gene sequence: CDR1 SEHNR, CDR2 FQNEAQ (reference sequence). General study points: When set against healthy donors, newly diagnosed patients were reported to show lower baseline TCR diversity. Similar baseline diversity was found in complete responders and newly diagnosed patients.

On this clone: What it binds is unknown.

Stated time point: cycle 4 day 1 (C4D1), after about 6 weeks of nivolumab. Each patient relapsed following autologous stem cell transplantation, and prior brentuximab vedotin exposure differed. It was by magnetic negative selection that CD4+ T cells were purified from thawed PBMCs. Best responses fell into complete response, partial response or progressive disease. The method was immunoSEQ multiplex PCR; TCRdb's version includes in-frame clones alone and lacks a portion of them. The table has about 30,000 clones, 70% to 90% seen once; the top ten hold approximately 0.49%. V usage is TRBV7-9 and J usage is TRBJ2-3, with D maybe TRBD1 (6 bases). The sequence came from a human donor with classical Hodgkin lymphoma. This specimen consisted of CD4+ T cells from blood, obtained before the fourth cycle of nivolumab. The CDR3 DNA reads TGTGCCAGCAGCTTAGTACAGGGTTGGAGCACAGATACGCAGTATTTT. It is translated as CASSLVQGWSTDTQYF.